Shown below are 24 T cell receptor beta chains from a single sample sequenced in a study of cytomegalovirus exposure and HLA in healthy donors. With 60 Vbeta and 13 Jbeta primers, the PCR was carried out. Only in-frame clones appear in the TCRdb table, and some are missing; sequencing was by immunoSEQ multiplex PCR. The sample has hundreds of thousands of clones, more than 60% seen once; the top ten hold around 0.2%. The specimen was PBMCs. These receptors all stem from a girl aged 2 to 9 in good health and CMV-seronegative.

The rearrangement joins TRBV5-4 to TRBJ1-6, with no clear D. The CDR3 runs 12 residues. Germline V gene data show CDR1 as SGHNT and CDR2 as YYREEE (reference sequence). Trimming shortened V by 2 bases and J by 12 bases, and 9 bases separated the two germline ends. The CDR3 here is CASSFAQRPLHF. The CDR3 coding sequence is TGTGCCAGCAGCTTTGCGCAAAGACCCCTCCACTTT.

V usage is TRBV4-2 and J usage is TRBJ2-7, with D possibly matching TRBD2 (5 bases). There are 15 residues in the CDR3. CDR1 is LGHNA, CDR2 YNFKEQ, per germline. Trimming cost V 0 bases and J 2 bases, with 11 bases left between them. DNA for the CDR3: TGTGCCAGCAGCCAAGAGCAGGCTAGCACCTACGAGCAGTACTTC. Translation gives CASSQEQASTYEQYF.

The chain couples TRBV29-1 to TRBJ1-3, with D unresolved. The V end lost 3 bases, the J end lost 4 bases, and 4 bases lay between the germline ends. Germline assignment: CDR1 SQVTM and CDR2 ANQGSEA. There are 11 residues in the CDR3. The CDR3 sequence: CSVDTGNTIYF. CDR3 sequence (DNA): TGCAGCGTTGATACAGGAAACACCATATATTTT.

The count of this clone is one. The rearrangement uses TRBV9 and TRBJ2-7; D might be TRBD2 (6 bases). Germline V gene sequence: CDR1 SGDLS, CDR2 YYNGEE. The germline V and J ends were trimmed by 0 bases and 6 bases, with 16 bases remaining between them. The CDR3 runs to 15 residues. CDR3 DNA: TGTGCCAGCAGCGTAGGGAAACGGCCCGGGGGCGAGCAGTACTTC. Amino acids: CASSVGKRPGGEQYF.

CDR3 loop: CASSEHFRDRGDGYTF. The CDR3, as DNA: TGTGCCAGCAGTGAACACTTCCGGGACAGGGGGGATGGCTACACCTTC. V is TRBV6-1 and J is TRBJ1-2; 11 bases are a match to TRBD1. The ends lost 2 bases at V and 6 bases at J; junction bases unmatched: 8. From germline, CDR1 is MNHNS and CDR2 SASEGT. The CDR3 runs 16 residues.

This clone was counted only a few times. The chain is built from TRBV19 and TRBJ1-5, with a possible D match to TRBD1 (5 bases). CDR3 length equals 17 residues. Looked up from germline, CDR1 is LNHDA and CDR2 is SQIVND (reference sequence). Trimming cost V 2 bases and J 5 bases, with 19 bases left between them. CDR3: CASSIIYLADTYQPQHF. CDR3 nucleotide sequence: TGTGCCAGTAGTATAATTTATTTAGCGGACACCTATCAGCCCCAGCATTTT.

The chain carries TRBV20-1 and TRBJ1-1; no firm D call. The CDR3 length is 11 residues. Trimming stripped 0 bases from V and 7 bases from J, with 6 bases between. CDR1 and CDR2 (germline): DFQATT, SNEGSKA (reference sequence). The DNA for the CDR3 is TGCAGTGCTAGAGATCCCTTTGAAGCTTTCTTT. This gives the protein CSARDPFEAFF.

CDR3 sequence reads: CASRAGAGTDTQYF. The DNA of the CDR3 is TGTGCCAGCAGAGCTGGGGCGGGAACAGATACGCAGTATTTT. The rearrangement joins TRBV9 to TRBJ2-3, with D perhaps TRBD2 (6 bases). V lost 5 bases, J lost 3 bases, and 13 bases lay in between. The germline V gene encodes CDR1 SGDLS and CDR2 YYNGEE. The CDR3 is 14 residues long.

The gene calls are TRBV5-1 and TRBJ1-2; the D gene is possibly TRBD1 (5 bases). The CDR3 runs 15 residues. Between the trimmed V and J ends, which lost 4 bases and 8 bases, there was a span of 21 bases. Germline-derived CDR1 and CDR2 are SGHRS and YFSETQ. CDR3 sequence reads: CASSPPMGRGGGYTF. The DNA of the CDR3 is TGCGCCAGCAGCCCCCCGATGGGGCGCGGGGGAGGCTACACCTTC.

The chain combines TRBV6-5 with TRBJ2-5; D is uncertain. The DNA end is a closer match to TRBJ2-7, so the J assignment may be wrong. This CDR3 contains 13 residues. Germline-derived CDR1 and CDR2 are MNHEY and SVGAGI. CDR3 in DNA: TGTGCCAGCAGTGCAGGCTCGGACTACGAGCAGTACTTC. Translating it yields CASSAGSDYEQYF.

The genes are TRBV6-1 and TRBJ1-6; a possible D gene is TRBD1 (6 bases). The germline gives CDR1 MNHNS, CDR2 SASEGT. Trimming pared 8 bases from V and 4 bases from J, leaving 12 bases between. This CDR3 comprises 14 residues. The CDR3 spells CASRDIGYNSPLHF. CDR3 nucleotide sequence: TGTGCCAGCCGGGACATCGGGTATAATTCACCCCTCCACTTT.

The table lists this clone with a few counts. The J gene is TRBJ1-2, the V gene TRBV30, with TRBD1 matching over 11 bases. The germline V gene has CDR1 GTSNPN and CDR2 SVGIG (reference sequence). J was trimmed by 7 bases and V by 7 bases; bases with no gene match: 5. This CDR3 contains 12 residues. The CDR3 region has the DNA TGTGCCTTGATGGGACAGGGGGGTGGCTACACCTTC. Its protein product is CALMGQGGGYTF.

This chain joins TRBV27 and TRBJ2-5; 12 bases match TRBD2. V shed 2 bases and J 5 bases; nucleotides not matched to a gene: 18. Germline V gives CDR1 MNHEY, CDR2 SMNVEV (reference sequence). This CDR3 contains 20 residues. This CDR3 is CASSLIPPALAGGPRETQYF. The CDR3 DNA reads TGTGCCAGCAGTTTAATCCCGCCGGCACTAGCGGGGGGACCCCGGGAGACCCAGTACTTC.

This rearrangement joins TRBV18 to TRBJ2-7; a possible D gene is TRBD1 (5 bases). CDR1 KGHSH and CDR2 LQKENI come from the germline V gene. The CDR3 length is 13 residues. Trimming cost V 3 bases and J 4 bases, with 10 bases left between them. CDR3 amino acids: CASSPPTAYEQYF. CDR3 in DNA: TGTGCCAGCTCACCGCCGACAGCATACGAGCAGTACTTC.

V and J are TRBV5-1 and TRBJ1-3; 7 bases are a match to TRBD1. With V trimmed by 4 bases and J by 2 bases, 3 bases remained unmatched. The CDR3 consists of 14 residues. Germline CDR1 and CDR2: SGHRS and YFSETQ. As DNA, the CDR3 is TGCGCCAGCAGCGGAGGACAGGCTGGAAACACCATATATTTT. Protein product: CASSGGQAGNTIYF.

V and J are TRBV14 and TRBJ2-2; D is undetermined. The CDR3 extends over 14 amino acids. The germline V gene has CDR1 SGHDN and CDR2 FVKESK. Deletions cut 2 bases from V and 4 bases from J, with 8 bases between. Here the CDR3 DNA reads TGTGCCAGCAGCCAACAGTCATTCACCGGGGAGCTGTTTTTT. Amino acid sequence: CASSQQSFTGELFF.

V usage is TRBV6-1 and J usage is TRBJ1-1, with TRBD1 matching 9 bases. Germline CDR1 and CDR2: MNHNS and SASEGT. V trimming: 6 bases; J trimming: 4 bases; junction bases outside the gene matches: 6. The CDR3 extends over 14 amino acids. Here the CDR3 DNA reads TGTGCCAGCAGCTCCGGGACAGGGCCCACTGAAGCTTTCTTT. Translating it yields CASSSGTGPTEAFF.

V gene TRBV27 combines with J gene TRBJ1-2; D gene ambiguous. Trimming took 4 bases from V and 6 from J, leaving 6 bases between them. Germline lookup yields CDR1 MNHEY and CDR2 SMNVEV (reference sequence). The CDR3 sequence is 11 residues long. The CDR3 region is CASSSGNGYTF. The CDR3 DNA reads TGTGCCAGCAGTTCTGGCAATGGCTACACCTTC.

This chain uses TRBV29-1 with TRBJ2-7; maybe TRBD2 (5 bases). V lost 7 bases and J lost 2, with 15 bases in between. The CDR3 loop spans 13 amino acids. Germline CDR1 reads SQVTM; CDR2 reads ANQGSEA. The CDR3 DNA sequence: TGCAGCGCTCGACGGGAATCTCCCTACGAGCAGTACTTC. Translated: CSARRESPYEQYF.

Concerning this clone itself: One junction end does not reproduce the germline sequence, and a read error may be involved. J is TRBJ2-3 and V is TRBV6-1, with D perhaps TRBD1 (5 bases). The CDR3 sequence is 17 residues long. Germline V gene sequence: CDR1 MNHNS, CDR2 SASEGT. The CDR3, as DNA: TGTGCCAGCAGTGCCGCCGGGTTCCCTTACCCCACAGGTACGCAGTATTTT. This translates into CASSAAGFPYPTGTQYF.

The chain combines TRBV7-8 with TRBJ2-7, with 12 bases fitting TRBD1. The ends lost 6 bases at V and 6 bases at J; junction bases unmatched: 6. Germline assignment: CDR1 SGHVS and CDR2 FQNEAQ. There are 14 residues in the CDR3. CDR3 nucleotide sequence: TGTGCCAGCAGAATGGGACAGGGGGCGACCGAGCAGTACTTC. This gives the protein CASRMGQGATEQYF.

This chain links TRBV7-9 with TRBJ2-5; tentatively, D is TRBD2 (5 bases). The CDR3 spans 14 residues. Between the trimmed V and J ends, which lost 6 bases and 0 bases, there was a span of 11 bases. The germline CDR1 and CDR2 sequences are SEHNR and FQNEAQ (reference sequence). In nucleotides, the CDR3 is TGTGCCAGCAGTTCCCCGGGATACCAAGAGACCCAGTACTTC. Residues: CASSSPGYQETQYF.

The V and J genes are TRBV7-2 and TRBJ1-1; 7 positions match TRBD1. Trimming removed 4 bases from V and 4 bases from J; junction bases left unmatched: 9. CDR3 length equals 15 residues. Germline CDR1 SGHTA, CDR2 FQGNSA. CDR3 bases: TGTGCCAGCAGCTCCGGGACAGCGCGGGGCACTGAAGCTTTCTTT. This codes for CASSSGTARGTEAFF.

The chain employs TRBV9 and TRBJ1-2; D gene unclear. V was shortened by 3 bases and J by 4 bases, with 19 bases between the two germline ends. The length of the CDR3 is 16 residues. The germline V gene encodes CDR1 SGDLS and CDR2 YYNGEE. Here the CDR3 DNA reads TGTGCCAGCAGCGACGTCCACGGCAGGTCTGTCTATGGCTACACCTTC. It yields the protein CASSDVHGRSVYGYTF.